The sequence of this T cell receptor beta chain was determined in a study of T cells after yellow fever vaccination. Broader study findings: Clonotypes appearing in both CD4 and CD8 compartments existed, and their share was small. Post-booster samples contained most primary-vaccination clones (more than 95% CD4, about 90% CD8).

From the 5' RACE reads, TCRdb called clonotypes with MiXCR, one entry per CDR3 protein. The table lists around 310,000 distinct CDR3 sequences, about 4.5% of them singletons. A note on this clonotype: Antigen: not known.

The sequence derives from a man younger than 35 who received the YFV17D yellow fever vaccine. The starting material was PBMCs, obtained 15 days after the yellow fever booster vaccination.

The CDR3 nucleotides read TGCGCCAGCAGCCCAAGCCCCACGGGGGGAGATACGCAGTATTTT. Its protein product is CASSPSPTGGDTQYF. The chain is built from TRBV4-1 and TRBJ2-3, with 7 bases identical to TRBD2. The CDR3 sequence is 15 residues long. V gave up 4 bases and J gave up 5 bases; unmatched junction bases: 9. The germline gives CDR1 MGHRA, CDR2 YSYEKL.